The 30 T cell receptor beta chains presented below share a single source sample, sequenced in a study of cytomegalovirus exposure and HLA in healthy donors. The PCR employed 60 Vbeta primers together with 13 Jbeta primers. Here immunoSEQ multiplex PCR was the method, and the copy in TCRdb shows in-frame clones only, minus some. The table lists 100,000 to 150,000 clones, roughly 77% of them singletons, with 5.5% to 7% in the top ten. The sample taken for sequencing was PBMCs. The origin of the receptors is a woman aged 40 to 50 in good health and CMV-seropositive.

CDR3 sequence: CASSSLAGAGEQYF. CDR3 DNA: TGTGCCAGCAGCTCCCTAGCGGGAGCTGGCGAGCAGTACTTC. This chain uses TRBV5-6 with TRBJ2-7; 10 bases align to TRBD2. J lost 6 bases, V lost 3 bases, and 6 bases had no gene match. The germline V gene encodes CDR1 SGHDT and CDR2 YYEEEE. This CDR3 is 14 amino acids long.

The CDR3 here is CASQQGTGVGETQYF. Written as DNA, the CDR3 is TGTGCCAGTCAACAAGGGACAGGGGTAGGTGAGACCCAGTACTTC. This chain uses TRBV19 with TRBJ2-5, with 10 bases fitting TRBD1. The CDR3 extends over 15 amino acids. Germline trimming cut 8 bases from V and 5 bases from J; bases unmatched to any gene: 11. Germline CDR1 and CDR2: LNHDA and SQIVND (reference sequence).

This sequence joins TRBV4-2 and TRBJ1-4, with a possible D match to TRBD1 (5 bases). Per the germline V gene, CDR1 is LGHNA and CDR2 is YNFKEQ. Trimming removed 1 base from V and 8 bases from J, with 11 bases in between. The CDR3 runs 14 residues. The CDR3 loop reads CASSQAGGLEKLFF. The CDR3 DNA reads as TGTGCCAGCAGCCAAGCCGGGGGACTAGAAAAACTGTTTTTT.

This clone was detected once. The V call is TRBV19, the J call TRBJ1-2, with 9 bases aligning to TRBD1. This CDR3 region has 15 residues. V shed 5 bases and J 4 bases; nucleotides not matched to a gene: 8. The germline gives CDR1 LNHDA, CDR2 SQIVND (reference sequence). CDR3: CASSPGQGRAYGYTF. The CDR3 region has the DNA TGTGCCAGTAGTCCCGGACAGGGGCGCGCCTATGGCTACACCTTC.

The CDR3 bases are TGTGCCAGCAGTTCCGCGGAGCCCACGGGAAATTCACCCCTCCACTTT. Amino acids: CASSSAEPTGNSPLHF. The chain employs TRBV2 and TRBJ1-6; D is unresolved. Deletions cut 5 bases from V and 7 bases from J, with 18 bases between. The CDR3 contains 16 residues. Germline values: CDR1 SNHLY, CDR2 FYNNEI. Complete variable domain (other parts from reference TRBV2 and TRBJ1-6): EPEVTQTPSHQVTQMGQEVILRCVPISNHLYFYWYRQILGQKVEFLVSFYNNEISEKSEIFDDQFSVERPDGSNFTLKIRSTKLEDSAMYFCASSSAEPTGNSPLHFGNGTRLTVT.

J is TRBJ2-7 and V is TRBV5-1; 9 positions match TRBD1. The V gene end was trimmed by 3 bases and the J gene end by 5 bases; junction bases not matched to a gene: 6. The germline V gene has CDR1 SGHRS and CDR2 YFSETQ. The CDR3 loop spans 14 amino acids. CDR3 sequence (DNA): TGCGCCAGCAGCTCCGGACAGGGGACTGACGAGCAGTACTTC. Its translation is CASSSGQGTDEQYF. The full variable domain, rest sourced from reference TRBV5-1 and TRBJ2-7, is KAGVTQTPRYLIKTRGQQVTLSCSPISGHRSVSWYQQTPGQGLQFLFEYFSETQRNKGNFPGRFSGRQFSNSRSEMNVSTLELGDSALYLCASSSGQGTDEQYFGPGTRLTVT.

The CDR3 DNA sequence: TGTGCCAGCAGTTTTGGGGGGACCGGGGAGCTGTTTTTT. Protein: CASSFGGTGELFF. The chain has TRBV2 and TRBJ2-2; TRBD2 might be the D (6 bases). Trimming stripped 5 bases from V and 5 bases from J, with 9 bases between. This CDR3 spans 13 amino acids. Germline CDR1 SNHLY, CDR2 FYNNEI.

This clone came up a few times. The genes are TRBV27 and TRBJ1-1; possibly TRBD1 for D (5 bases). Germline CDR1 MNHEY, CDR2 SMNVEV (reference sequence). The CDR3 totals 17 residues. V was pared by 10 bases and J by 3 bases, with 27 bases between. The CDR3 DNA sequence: TGTGCCACCAAAGGCGGGGCCGGGGCCCAGTTATACACTGAAGCTTTCTTT. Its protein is CATKGGAGAQLYTEAFF.

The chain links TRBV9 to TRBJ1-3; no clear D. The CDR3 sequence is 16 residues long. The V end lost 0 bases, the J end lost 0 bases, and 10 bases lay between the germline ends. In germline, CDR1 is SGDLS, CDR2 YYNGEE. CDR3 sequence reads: CASSVVSDYSGNTIYF. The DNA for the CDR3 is TGTGCCAGCAGCGTAGTAAGCGATTACTCTGGAAACACCATATATTTT.

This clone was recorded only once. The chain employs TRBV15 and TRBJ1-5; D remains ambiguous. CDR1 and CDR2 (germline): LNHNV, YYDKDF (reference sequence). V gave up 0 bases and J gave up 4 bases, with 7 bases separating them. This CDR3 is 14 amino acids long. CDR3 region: CATSRDGGNQPQHF. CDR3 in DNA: TGTGCCACCAGCAGAGATGGCGGGAATCAGCCCCAGCATTTT.

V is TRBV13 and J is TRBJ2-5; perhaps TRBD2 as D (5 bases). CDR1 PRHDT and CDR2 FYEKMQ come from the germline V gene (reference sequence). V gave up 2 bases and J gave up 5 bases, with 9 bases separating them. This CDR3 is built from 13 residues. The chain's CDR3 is CASSLTGMETQYF. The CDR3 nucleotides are TGTGCCAGCAGCTTAACCGGGATGGAGACCCAGTACTTC.

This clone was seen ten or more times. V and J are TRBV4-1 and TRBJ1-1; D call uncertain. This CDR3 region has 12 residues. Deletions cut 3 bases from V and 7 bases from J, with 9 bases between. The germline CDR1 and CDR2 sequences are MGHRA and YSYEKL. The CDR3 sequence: CASSHLGSEAFF. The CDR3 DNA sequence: TGCGCCAGCAGCCACCTGGGGAGTGAAGCTTTCTTT.

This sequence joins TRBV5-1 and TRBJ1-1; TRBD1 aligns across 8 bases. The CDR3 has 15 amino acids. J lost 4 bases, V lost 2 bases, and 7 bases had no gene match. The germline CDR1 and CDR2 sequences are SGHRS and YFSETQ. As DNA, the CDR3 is TGCGCCAGCAGCTTACTGACAGGGGTTAGCACTGAAGCTTTCTTT. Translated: CASSLLTGVSTEAFF.

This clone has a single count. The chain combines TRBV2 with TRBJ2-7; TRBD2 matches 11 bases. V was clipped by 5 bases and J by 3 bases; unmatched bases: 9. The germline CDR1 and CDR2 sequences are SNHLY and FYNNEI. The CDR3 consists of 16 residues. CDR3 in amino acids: CASSQNPGTSGYEQYF. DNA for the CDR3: TGTGCCAGCAGTCAAAACCCCGGGACTAGCGGCTACGAGCAGTACTTC.

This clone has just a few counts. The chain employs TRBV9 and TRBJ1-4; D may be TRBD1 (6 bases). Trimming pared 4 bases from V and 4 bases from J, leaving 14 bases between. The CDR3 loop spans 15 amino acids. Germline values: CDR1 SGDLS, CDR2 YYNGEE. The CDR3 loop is CASSPQGGGNEKLFF. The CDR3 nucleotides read TGTGCCAGCAGCCCACAAGGGGGGGGTAATGAAAAACTGTTTTTT. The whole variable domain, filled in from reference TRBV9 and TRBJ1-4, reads DSGVTQTPKHLITATGQRVTLRCSPRSGDLSVYWYQQSLDQGLQFLIQYYNGEERAKGNILERFSAQQFPDLHSELNLSSLELGDSALYFCASSPQGGGNEKLFFGSGTQLSVL.

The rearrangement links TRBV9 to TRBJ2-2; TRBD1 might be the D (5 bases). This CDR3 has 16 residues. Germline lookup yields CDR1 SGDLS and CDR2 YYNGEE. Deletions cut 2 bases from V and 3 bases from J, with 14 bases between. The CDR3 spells CASSVRGQGDTGELFF. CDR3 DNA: TGTGCCAGCAGCGTGCGTGGTCAGGGTGACACCGGGGAGCTGTTTTTT.

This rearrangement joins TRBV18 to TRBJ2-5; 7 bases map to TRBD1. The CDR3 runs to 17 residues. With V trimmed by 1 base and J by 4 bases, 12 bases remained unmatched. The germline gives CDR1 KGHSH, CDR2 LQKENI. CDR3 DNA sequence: TGTGCCAGCTCACCACTTCCGGCGACAGGGTACCCAGAGACCCAGTACTTC. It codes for CASSPLPATGYPETQYF.

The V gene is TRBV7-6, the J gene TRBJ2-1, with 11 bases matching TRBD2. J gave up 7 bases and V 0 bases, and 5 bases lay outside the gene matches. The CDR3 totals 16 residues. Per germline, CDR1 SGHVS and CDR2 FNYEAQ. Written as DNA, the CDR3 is TGTGCCAGCAGCTTAGCCGGGACTAGCGGAGGGAATGAGCAGTTCTTC. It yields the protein CASSLAGTSGGNEQFF. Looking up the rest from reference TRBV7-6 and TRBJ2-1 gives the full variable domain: GAGVSQSPRYKVTKRGQDVALRCDPISGHVSLYWYRQALGQGPEFLTYFNYEAQQDKSGLPNDRFSAERPEGSISTLTIQRTEQRDSAMYRCASSLAGTSGGNEQFFGPGTRLTVL.

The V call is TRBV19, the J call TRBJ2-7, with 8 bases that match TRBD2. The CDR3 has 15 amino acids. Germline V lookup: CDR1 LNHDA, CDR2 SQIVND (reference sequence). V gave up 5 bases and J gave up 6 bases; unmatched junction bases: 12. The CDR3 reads CASSGPPAGDVEQYF. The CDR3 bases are TGTGCCAGTAGTGGTCCCCCAGCGGGAGATGTCGAGCAGTACTTC.

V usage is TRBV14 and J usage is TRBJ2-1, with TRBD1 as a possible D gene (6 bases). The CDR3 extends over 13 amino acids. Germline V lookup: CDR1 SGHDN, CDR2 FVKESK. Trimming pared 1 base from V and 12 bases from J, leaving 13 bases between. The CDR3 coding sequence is TGTGCCAGCAGCCAAGCTATGGGGGCGACGCAGTTCTTC. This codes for CASSQAMGATQFF. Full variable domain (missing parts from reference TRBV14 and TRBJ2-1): EAGVTQFPSHSVIEKGQTVTLRCDPISGHDNLYWYRRVMGKEIKFLLHFVKESKQDESGMPNNRFLAERTGGTYSTLKVQPAELEDSGVYFCASSQAMGATQFFGPGTRLTVL.

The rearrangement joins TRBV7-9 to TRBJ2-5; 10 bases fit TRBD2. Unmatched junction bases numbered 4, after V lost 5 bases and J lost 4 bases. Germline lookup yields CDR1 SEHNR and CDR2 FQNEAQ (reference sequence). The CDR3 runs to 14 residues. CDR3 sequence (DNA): TGTGCCAGCAGCCCTAGCGGGAGAGGAGAGACCCAGTACTTC. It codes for CASSPSGRGETQYF.

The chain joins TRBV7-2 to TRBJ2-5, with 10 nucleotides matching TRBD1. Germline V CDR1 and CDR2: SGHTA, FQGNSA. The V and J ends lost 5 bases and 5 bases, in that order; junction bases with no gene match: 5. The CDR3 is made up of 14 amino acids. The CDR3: CASSEGQGRETQYF. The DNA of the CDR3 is TGTGCCAGCAGCGAGGGACAGGGGAGGGAGACCCAGTACTTC.

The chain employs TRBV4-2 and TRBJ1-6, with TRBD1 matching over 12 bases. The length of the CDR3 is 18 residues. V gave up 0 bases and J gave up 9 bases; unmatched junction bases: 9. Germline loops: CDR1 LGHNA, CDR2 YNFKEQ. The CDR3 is CASSQDNLGQGASSPLHF. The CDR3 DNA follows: TGTGCCAGCAGCCAAGATAATCTGGGACAGGGGGCTAGTTCACCCCTCCACTTT.

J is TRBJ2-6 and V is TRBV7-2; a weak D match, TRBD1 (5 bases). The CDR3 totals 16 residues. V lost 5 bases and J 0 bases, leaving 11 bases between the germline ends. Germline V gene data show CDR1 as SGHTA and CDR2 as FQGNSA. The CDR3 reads CASSPDTSSGANVLTF. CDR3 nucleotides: TGTGCCAGCAGCCCGGACACCAGCTCTGGGGCCAACGTCCTGACTTTC.

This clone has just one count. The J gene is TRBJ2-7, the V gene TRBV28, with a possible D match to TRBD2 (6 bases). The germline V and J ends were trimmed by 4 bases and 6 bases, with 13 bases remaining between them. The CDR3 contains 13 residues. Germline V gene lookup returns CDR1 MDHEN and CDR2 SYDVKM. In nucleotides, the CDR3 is TGTGCCAGCAGTTCGGGACTCCCTGGCGAGCAGTACTTC. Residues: CASSSGLPGEQYF.

The CDR3 DNA follows: TGTGCCAGCAGCCTCGGACTAGCGGGCACAGATACGCAGTATTTT. It specifies CASSLGLAGTDTQYF. J is TRBJ2-3 and V is TRBV7-8; 10 nucleotides line up with TRBD2. V dropped 5 bases and J dropped 1; count of bases not matched to a gene: 3. The germline V gene has CDR1 SGHVS and CDR2 FQNEAQ. The CDR3 is 15 residues long.

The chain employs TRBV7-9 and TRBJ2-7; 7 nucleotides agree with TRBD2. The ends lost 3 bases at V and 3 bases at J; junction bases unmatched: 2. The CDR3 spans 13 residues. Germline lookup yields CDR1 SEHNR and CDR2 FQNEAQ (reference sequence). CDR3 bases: TGTGCCAGCAGCTTGGGGGGGGGCTACGAGCAGTACTTC. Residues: CASSLGGGYEQYF.

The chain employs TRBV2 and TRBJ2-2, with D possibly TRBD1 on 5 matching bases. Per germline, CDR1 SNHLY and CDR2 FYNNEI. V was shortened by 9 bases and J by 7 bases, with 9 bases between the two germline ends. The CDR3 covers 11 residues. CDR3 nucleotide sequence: TGTGCCAGTGGGGCCCGCGGGGAGCTGTTTTTT. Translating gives CASGARGELFF.

The CDR3 spells CASSLGQGLNYGYTF. The CDR3 DNA follows: TGTGCCAGCAGCTTGGGCCAGGGCCTTAACTATGGCTACACCTTC. The chain combines TRBV5-4 with TRBJ1-2, with D perhaps matching TRBD1 (5 bases). The length of the CDR3 is 15 residues. Germline CDR1 reads SGHNT; CDR2 reads YYREEE (reference sequence). Trimming cost V 0 bases and J 1 base, with 10 bases left between them.

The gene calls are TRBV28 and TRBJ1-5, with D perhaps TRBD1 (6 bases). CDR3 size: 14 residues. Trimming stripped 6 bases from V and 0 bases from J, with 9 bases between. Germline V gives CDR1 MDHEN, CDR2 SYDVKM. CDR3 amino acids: CASRGTPSNQPQHF. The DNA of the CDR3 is TGTGCCAGCAGAGGGACACCTAGCAATCAGCCCCAGCATTTT. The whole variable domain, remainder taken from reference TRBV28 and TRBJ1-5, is DVKVTQSSRYLVKRTGEKVFLECVQDMDHENMFWYRQDPGLGLRLIYFSYDVKMKEKGDIPEGYSVSREKKERFSLILESASTNQTSMYLCASRGTPSNQPQHFGDGTRLSIL.